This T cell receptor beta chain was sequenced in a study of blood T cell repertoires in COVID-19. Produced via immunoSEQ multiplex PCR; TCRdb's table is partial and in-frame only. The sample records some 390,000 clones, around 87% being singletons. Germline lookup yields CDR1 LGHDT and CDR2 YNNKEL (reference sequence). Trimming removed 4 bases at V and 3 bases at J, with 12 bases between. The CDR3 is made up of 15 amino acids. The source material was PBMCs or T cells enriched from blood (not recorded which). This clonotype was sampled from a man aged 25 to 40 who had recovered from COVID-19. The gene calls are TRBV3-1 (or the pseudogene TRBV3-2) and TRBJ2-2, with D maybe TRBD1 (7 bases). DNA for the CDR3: TGTGCCAGCAGCCTCAGGGGGGTTTACACCGGGGAGCTGTTTTTT. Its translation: CASSLRGVYTGELFF.